These T cell receptor beta chains were read from a single sample in a study of cytomegalovirus exposure and HLA in healthy donors. Assay used: immunoSEQ multiplex PCR; TCRdb lists only in-frame clones, some missing. The table shows 130,000 to 150,000 clones, with around 78% occurring only once. The sample was PBMCs. These receptors came from a man aged 35 to 55 in good health and CMV-seropositive. Each CDR3 is given with its conserved first and last residue. A D gene is named only where the DNA matches it firmly. For some rows the clone size is stated as once, few or many, or as a class when expanded; others skip it.

j_call | v_call | clone_size | d_call | cdr3_aa | cdr3_nt
TRBJ2-7 | TRBV18 | - | TRBD1 | CASSLGQGSNEQYF | TGTGCCAGCTCACTAGGACAGGGGTCGAACGAGCAGTACTTC
TRBJ2-2 | TRBV7-3 | once | - | CASSLTSAGKTGELFF | TGTGCCAGCAGCTTAACGAGTGCAGGGAAGACCGGGGAGCTGTTTTTT
TRBJ2-5 | TRBV28 | once | TRBD1 | CASSTLGTAQYF | TGTGCCAGCAGTACCCTTGGGACAGCCCAGTACTTC
TRBJ2-5 | TRBV9 | - | TRBD2 | CASSVGGRNQETQYF | TGTGCCAGCAGCGTAGGCGGGAGGAACCAAGAGACCCAGTACTTC
TRBJ1-4 | TRBV5-1 | - | TRBD1 | CASSLPTGQGDKLFF | TGCGCCAGCAGCCTCCCCACTGGACAGGGGGACAAACTGTTTTTT
TRBJ1-1 | TRBV5-1 | - | TRBD1 | CASSFDRGGTEAFF | TGCGCCAGCAGCTTTGACAGGGGAGGCACTGAAGCTTTCTTT
TRBJ1-1 | TRBV6-5 | - | - | CASSSRAEAFF | TGTGCCAGCAGTTCGAGGGCTGAAGCTTTCTTT
TRBJ1-1 | TRBV19 | - | TRBD1 | CASGGQGVTEAFF | TGTGCCAGTGGGGGACAGGGTGTTACTGAAGCTTTCTTT
TRBJ1-1 | TRBV5-4 | few | - | CASSPGRTVEAFF | TGTGCCAGCAGCCCGGGACGGACAGTTGAAGCTTTCTTT
TRBJ2-7 | TRBV6-5 | once | - | CASSRGLAPYEQYF | TGTGCCAGCAGTAGGGGTCTAGCGCCCTACGAGCAGTACTTC
TRBJ1-4 | TRBV10-3 | - | TRBD1 | CAISDQGAGNEKLFF | TGTGCCATCAGTGATCAGGGGGCTGGGAATGAAAAACTGTTTTTT
TRBJ1-5 | TRBV7-9 | - | - | CASSTTVNQPQHF | TGTGCCAGCAGCACGACAGTGAATCAGCCCCAGCATTTT
TRBJ1-5 | TRBV19 | medium-sized | TRBD1 | CASRPDRGNQPQHF | TGTGCCAGTAGGCCGGACAGGGGCAATCAGCCCCAGCATTTT
TRBJ1-1 | TRBV27 | - | - | CASSPTHPQGNTEAFF | TGTGCCAGCAGCCCAACACACCCACAGGGGAACACTGAAGCTTTCTTT
TRBJ1-5 | TRBV19 | - | TRBD1 | CASSAGTGGNQPQHF | TGTGCCAGTAGTGCCGGGACAGGGGGCAATCAGCCCCAGCATTTT
TRBJ2-2 | TRBV6-6 | - | TRBD2 | CASSYVAGVFGGELFF | TGTGCCAGCAGTTACGTAGCGGGAGTTTTCGGCGGGGAGCTGTTTTTT
TRBJ1-1 | TRBV6-5 | - | - | CASSYSNSPIFTEAFF | TGTGCCAGCAGTTACTCGAACTCCCCGATCTTCACTGAAGCTTTCTTT
TRBJ2-7 | TRBV2 | - | - | CASRVGGTSYEQYF | TGTGCCAGCAGAGTAGGGGGAACCTCCTACGAGCAGTACTTC